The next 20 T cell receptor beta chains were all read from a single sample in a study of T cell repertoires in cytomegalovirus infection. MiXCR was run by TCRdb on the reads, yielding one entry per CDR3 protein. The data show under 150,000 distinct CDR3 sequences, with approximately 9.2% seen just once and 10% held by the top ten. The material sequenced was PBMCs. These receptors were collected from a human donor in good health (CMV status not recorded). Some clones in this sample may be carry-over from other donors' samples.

The CDR3 loop reads CSALLALGTGTGNTIYF. The CDR3 coding sequence is TGCAGTGCCCTTCTCGCCCTCGGGACAGGTACTGGAAACACCATATATTTT. The gene calls are TRBV20-1 and TRBJ1-3; TRBD1 aligns across 8 bases. The J segment lost 2 bases and the V segment lost 6 bases, leaving 15 bases of the junction unmatched. The CDR3 runs to 17 residues. CDR1 and CDR2 (germline): DFQATT, SNEGSKA (reference sequence).

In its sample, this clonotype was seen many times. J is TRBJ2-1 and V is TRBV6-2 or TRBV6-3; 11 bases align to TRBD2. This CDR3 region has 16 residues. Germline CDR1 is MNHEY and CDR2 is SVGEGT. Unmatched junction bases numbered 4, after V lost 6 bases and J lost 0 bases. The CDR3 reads CASRLAGGISYNEQFF. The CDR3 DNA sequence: TGTGCCAGCAGATTAGCGGGGGGGATCTCCTACAATGAGCAGTTCTTC.

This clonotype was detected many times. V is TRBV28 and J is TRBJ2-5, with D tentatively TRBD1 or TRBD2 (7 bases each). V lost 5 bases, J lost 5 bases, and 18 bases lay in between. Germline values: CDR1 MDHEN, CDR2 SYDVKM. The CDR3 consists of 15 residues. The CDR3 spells CASSPTTGRGETQYF. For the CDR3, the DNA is TGTGCCAGCAGTCCAACGACAGGGAGGGGGGAGACCCAGTACTTC. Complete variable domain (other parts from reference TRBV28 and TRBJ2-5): DVKVTQSSRYLVKRTGEKVFLECVQDMDHENMFWYRQDPGLGLRLIYFSYDVKMKEKGDIPEGYSVSREKKERFSLILESASTNQTSMYLCASSPTTGRGETQYFGPGTRLLVL.

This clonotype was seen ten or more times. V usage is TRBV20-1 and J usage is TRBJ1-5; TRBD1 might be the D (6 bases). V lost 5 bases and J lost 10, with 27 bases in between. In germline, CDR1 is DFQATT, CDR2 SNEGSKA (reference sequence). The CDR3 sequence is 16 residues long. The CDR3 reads CSARGGAGVRGGPQHF. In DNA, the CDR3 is TGCAGTGCTCGAGGGGGGGCAGGGGTAAGGGGAGGACCCCAGCATTTT.

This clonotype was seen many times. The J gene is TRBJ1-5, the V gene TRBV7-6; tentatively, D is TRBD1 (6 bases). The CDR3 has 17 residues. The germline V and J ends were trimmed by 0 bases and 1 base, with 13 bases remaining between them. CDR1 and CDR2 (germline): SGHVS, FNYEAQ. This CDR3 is CASSLALGGASNQPQHF. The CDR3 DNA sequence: TGTGCCAGCAGCTTAGCTCTGGGGGGCGCGAGCAATCAGCCCCAGCATTTT. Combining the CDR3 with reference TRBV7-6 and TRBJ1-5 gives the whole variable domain GAGVSQSPRYKVTKRGQDVALRCDPISGHVSLYWYRQALGQGPEFLTYFNYEAQQDKSGLPNDRFSAERPEGSISTLTIQRTEQRDSAMYRCASSLALGGASNQPQHFGDGTRLSIL.

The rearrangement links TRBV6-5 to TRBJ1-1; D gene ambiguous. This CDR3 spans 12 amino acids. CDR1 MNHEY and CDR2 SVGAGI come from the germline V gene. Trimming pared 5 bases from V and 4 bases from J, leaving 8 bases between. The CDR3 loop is CASSGGSTEAFF. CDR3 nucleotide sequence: TGTGCCAGCAGTGGCGGGAGCACTGAAGCTTTCTTT.

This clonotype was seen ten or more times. CDR3 nucleotides: TGTGCCAGTAGTAAGGGGGGGGGCAATCAGCCCCAGCATTTT. This translates into CASSKGGGNQPQHF. The V call is TRBV19, the J call TRBJ1-5, with D possibly being TRBD1 (6 bases). Germline V gene data show CDR1 as LNHDA and CDR2 as SQIVND (reference sequence). V was cut by 4 bases and J by 2 bases, with 9 bases left in between. The CDR3 contains 14 residues.

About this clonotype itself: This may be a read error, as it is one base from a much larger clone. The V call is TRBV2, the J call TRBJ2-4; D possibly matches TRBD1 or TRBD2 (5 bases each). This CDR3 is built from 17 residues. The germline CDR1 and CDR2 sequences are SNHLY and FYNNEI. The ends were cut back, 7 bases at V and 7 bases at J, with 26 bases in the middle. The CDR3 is CASTLGIGDVRFNIQYF. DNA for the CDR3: TGTGCCAGCACTCTCGGGATAGGGGATGTCAGGTTTAACATTCAGTACTTC.

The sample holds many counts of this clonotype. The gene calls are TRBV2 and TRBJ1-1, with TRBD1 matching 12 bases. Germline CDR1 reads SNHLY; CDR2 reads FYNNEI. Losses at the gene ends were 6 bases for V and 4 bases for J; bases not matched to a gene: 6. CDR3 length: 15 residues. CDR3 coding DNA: TGTGCCAGCAGCCGGGACAGGGGGCTAGGCACTGAAGCTTTCTTT. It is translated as CASSRDRGLGTEAFF.

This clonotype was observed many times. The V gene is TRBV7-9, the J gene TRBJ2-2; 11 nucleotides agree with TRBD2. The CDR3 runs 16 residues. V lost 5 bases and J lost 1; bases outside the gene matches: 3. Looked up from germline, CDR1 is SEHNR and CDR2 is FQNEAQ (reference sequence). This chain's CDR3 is CASSLGLAGNTGELFF. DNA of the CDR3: TGTGCCAGCAGCCTCGGACTAGCGGGGAACACCGGGGAGCTGTTTTTT.

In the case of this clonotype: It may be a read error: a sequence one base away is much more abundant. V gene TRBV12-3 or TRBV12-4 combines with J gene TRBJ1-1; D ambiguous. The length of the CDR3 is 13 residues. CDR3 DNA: TGTGCCAGCACCCAACAGAAAAACACTGAAGCTTTATTT. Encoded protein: CASTQQKNTEALF.

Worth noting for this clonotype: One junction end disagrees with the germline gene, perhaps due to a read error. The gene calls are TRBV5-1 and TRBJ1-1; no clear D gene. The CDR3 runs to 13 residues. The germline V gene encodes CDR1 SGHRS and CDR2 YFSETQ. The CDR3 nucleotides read TGCGCCCGCAGCGTGGAAGCGGGTACTGAAGCTTTCTTT. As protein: CARSVEAGTEAFF.

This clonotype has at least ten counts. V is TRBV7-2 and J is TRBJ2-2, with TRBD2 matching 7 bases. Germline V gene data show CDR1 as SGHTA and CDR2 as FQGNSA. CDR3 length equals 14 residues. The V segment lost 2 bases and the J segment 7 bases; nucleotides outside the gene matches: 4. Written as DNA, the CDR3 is TGTGCCAGCAGCTTATGGGCTAGCGGCGGGGAGCTGTTTTTT. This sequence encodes CASSLWASGGELFF.

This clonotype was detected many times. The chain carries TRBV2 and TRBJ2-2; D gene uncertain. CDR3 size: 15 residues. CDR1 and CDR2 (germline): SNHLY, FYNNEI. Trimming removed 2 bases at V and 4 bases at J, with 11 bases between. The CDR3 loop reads CASSENTLSTGELFF. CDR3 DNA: TGTGCCAGCAGTGAAAATACCTTGAGCACCGGGGAGCTGTTTTTT.

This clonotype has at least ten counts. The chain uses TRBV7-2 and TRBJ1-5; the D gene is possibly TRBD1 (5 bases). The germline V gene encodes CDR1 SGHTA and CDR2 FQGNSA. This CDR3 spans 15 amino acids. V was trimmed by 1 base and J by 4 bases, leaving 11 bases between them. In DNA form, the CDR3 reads TGTGCCAGCAGCTTAGGAAGGGGTCGGAATCAGCCCCAGCATTTT. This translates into CASSLGRGRNQPQHF. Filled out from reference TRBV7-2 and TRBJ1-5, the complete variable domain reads GAGVSQSPSNKVTEKGKDVELRCDPISGHTALYWYRQSLGQGLEFLIYFQGNSAPDKSGLPSDRFSAERTGGSVSTLTIQRTQQEDSAVYLCASSLGRGRNQPQHFGDGTRLSIL.

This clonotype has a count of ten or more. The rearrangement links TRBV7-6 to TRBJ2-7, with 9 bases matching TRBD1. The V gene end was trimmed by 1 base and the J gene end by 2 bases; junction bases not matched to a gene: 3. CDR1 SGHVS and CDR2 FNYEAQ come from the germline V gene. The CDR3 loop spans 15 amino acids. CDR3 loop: CASSLEGTGTYEQYF. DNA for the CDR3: TGTGCCAGCAGCTTAGAGGGGACAGGGACCTACGAGCAGTACTTC. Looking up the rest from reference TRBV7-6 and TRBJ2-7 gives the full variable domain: GAGVSQSPRYKVTKRGQDVALRCDPISGHVSLYWYRQALGQGPEFLTYFNYEAQQDKSGLPNDRFSAERPEGSISTLTIQRTEQRDSAMYRCASSLEGTGTYEQYFGPGTRLTVT.

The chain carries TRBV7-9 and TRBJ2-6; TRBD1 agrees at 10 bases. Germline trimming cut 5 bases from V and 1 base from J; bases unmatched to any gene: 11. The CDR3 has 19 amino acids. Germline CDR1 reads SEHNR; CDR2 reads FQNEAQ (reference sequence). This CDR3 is CASSPWGTGEKSGANVLTF. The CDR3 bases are TGTGCCAGCAGCCCCTGGGGGACAGGGGAAAAATCTGGGGCCAACGTCCTGACTTTC.

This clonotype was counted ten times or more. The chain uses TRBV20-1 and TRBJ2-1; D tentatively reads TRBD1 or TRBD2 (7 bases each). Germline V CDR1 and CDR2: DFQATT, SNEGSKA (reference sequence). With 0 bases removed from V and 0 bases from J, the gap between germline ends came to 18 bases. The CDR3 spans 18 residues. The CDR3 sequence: CSAREGGGGPSSYNEQFF. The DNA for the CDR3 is TGCAGTGCTAGAGAAGGGGGCGGGGGCCCTAGCTCCTACAATGAGCAGTTCTTC.

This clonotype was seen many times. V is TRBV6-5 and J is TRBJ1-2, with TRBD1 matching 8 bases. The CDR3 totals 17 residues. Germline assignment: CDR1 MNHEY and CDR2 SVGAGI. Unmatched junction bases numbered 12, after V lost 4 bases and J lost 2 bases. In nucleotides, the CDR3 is TGTGCCAGCAGTTCCCCGGACAGGGCCGCAGCGAACTATGGCTACACCTTC. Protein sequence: CASSSPDRAAANYGYTF.

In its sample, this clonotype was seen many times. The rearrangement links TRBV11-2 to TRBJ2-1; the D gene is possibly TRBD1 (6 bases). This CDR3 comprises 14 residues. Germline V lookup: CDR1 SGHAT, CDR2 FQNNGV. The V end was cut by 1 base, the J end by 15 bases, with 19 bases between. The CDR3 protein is CASSLVPRDTRRFF. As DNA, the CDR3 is TGTGCCAGCAGCTTAGTTCCTCGGGACACTCGTCGGTTCTTC.